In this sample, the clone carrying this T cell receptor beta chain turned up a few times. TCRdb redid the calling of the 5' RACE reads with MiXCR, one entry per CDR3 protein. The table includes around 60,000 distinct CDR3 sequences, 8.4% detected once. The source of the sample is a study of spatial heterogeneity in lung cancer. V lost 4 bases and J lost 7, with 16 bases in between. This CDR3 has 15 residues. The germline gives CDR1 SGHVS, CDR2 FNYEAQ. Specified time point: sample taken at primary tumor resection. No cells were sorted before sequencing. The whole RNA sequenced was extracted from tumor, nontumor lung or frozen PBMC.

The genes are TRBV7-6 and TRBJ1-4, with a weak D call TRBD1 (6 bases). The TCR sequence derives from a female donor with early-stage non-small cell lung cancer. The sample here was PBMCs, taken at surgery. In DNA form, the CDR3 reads TGTGCCAGCAGCTCGGATGGGACACCTTCTGAAAAACTGTTTTTT. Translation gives CASSSDGTPSEKLFF.